Each of the 25 T cell receptor beta chains below was sequenced from the same sample in a study of T cell changes during pregnancy in multiple sclerosis. Measured with immunoSEQ multiplex PCR; TCRdb has only the in-frame clones, and not every one. The data show approximately 110,000 clones, 90% to 95% seen once. The sample was peripheral blood, taken after pregnancy. The source of these receptors is a female donor with multiple sclerosis, enrolled in a pregnancy study.

The gene calls are TRBV21-1 and TRBJ2-7; the table names TRBD2, a call not compared with the DNA. TRBV21-1 is deemed a pseudogene. The CDR3 loop spans 20 amino acids. The CDR3 loop reads CASSKKGSRTRELTRSRRYF. The CDR3, as DNA: TGTGCCAGCAGCAAAAAGGGAAGCAGGACTAGGGAACTGACGCGCTCCCGTCGGTACTTC.

The J gene is TRBJ1-2, the V gene TRBV30; the match to TRBD1 covers 7 bases. This CDR3 is 13 amino acids long. Germline V gives CDR1 GTSNPN, CDR2 SVGIG (reference sequence). J lost 7 bases, V lost 4 bases, and 9 bases had no gene match. CDR3 in DNA: TGTGCCTGGACCCAAACAGGGGCCGGTGGCTACACCTTC. It yields the protein CAWTQTGAGGYTF.

V is TRBV6-4 and J is TRBJ2-7, with D possibly matching TRBD1 (5 bases). Germline V gene sequence: CDR1 MRHNA, CDR2 SNTAGT. V shed 7 bases and J shed 0 bases, with 13 bases lying between them. The CDR3 runs to 14 residues. For the CDR3, the DNA is TGTGCCAGCACCCAACAGGTTAGCTCCTACGAGCAGTACTTC. It codes for CASTQQVSSYEQYF.

The V call is TRBV18, the J call TRBJ1-1; the D gene is possibly TRBD1 (6 bases). V lost 10 bases and J lost 0, with 12 bases in between. The CDR3 has 13 amino acids. CDR1 and CDR2 from the germline V gene are KGHSH and LQKENI. CDR3 in amino acids: CATLGQLNTEAFF. The CDR3 DNA is TGTGCCACCCTAGGACAGTTGAACACTGAAGCTTTCTTT.

The rearrangement uses TRBV5-8 and TRBJ2-7, with 7 bases aligning to TRBD2. The CDR3 is made up of 13 amino acids. V lost 0 bases and J lost 6; bases outside the gene matches: 3. CDR1 and CDR2 (germline): SGHTS, YDEGEE. CDR3: CASSLVWGGEQYF. The CDR3 bases are TGTGCCAGCAGCTTGGTATGGGGGGGCGAGCAGTACTTC.

The chain carries TRBV6-6 and TRBJ1-1; TRBD1 matches at 8 bases. CDR1 MNHNY and CDR2 SVGAGI come from the germline V gene (reference sequence). CDR3 length: 15 amino acids. V lost 5 bases, J lost 6 bases, and 11 bases stayed unmatched. DNA for the CDR3: TGTGCCAGCAGTCCACCGACAGGGGAGCGACCTGAAGCTTTCTTT. Protein: CASSPPTGERPEAFF.

The chain is built from TRBV7-3 and TRBJ2-2, with 8 nucleotides matching TRBD2. The CDR3 has 17 amino acids. The germline gives CDR1 SGHTA, CDR2 FQGTGA. V trimming: 1 base; J trimming: 4 bases; junction bases outside the gene matches: 8. The CDR3 is CASSLRSGGPGTGELFF. CDR3 bases: TGTGCCAGCAGCTTAAGGTCGGGGGGGCCTGGCACCGGGGAGCTGTTTTTT.

In its sample, this clone was seen a few times. The CDR3 sequence is CASTLVSGGADTQYF. The CDR3 DNA sequence: TGTGCCAGCACCCTCGTCTCGGGGGGCGCAGATACGCAGTATTTT. V and J are TRBV6-5 and TRBJ2-3; a weak D match, TRBD2 (7 bases). The V gene lost 7 bases and the J gene lost 4 bases, with 18 bases spanning the gap. The CDR3 sequence is 15 residues long. The germline V gene has CDR1 MNHEY and CDR2 SVGAGI.

The chain recombines TRBV6-1 with TRBJ1-2; tentative D call: TRBD1 (5 bases). Per the germline V gene, CDR1 is MNHNS and CDR2 is SASEGT. V was pared by 3 bases and J by 8 bases, with 13 bases between. CDR3 length: 13 amino acids. The CDR3 DNA is TGTGCCAGCAGTGATATCTGGGGGGTAGGCTACACCTTC. Amino acid sequence: CASSDIWGVGYTF.

The V gene is TRBV5-6, the J gene TRBJ2-1; 10 bases align to TRBD2. The length of the CDR3 is 15 residues. The J segment lost 5 bases and the V segment lost 4 bases, leaving 6 bases of the junction unmatched. The germline CDR1 and CDR2 sequences are SGHDT and YYEEEE. The CDR3 sequence is CASSPPSGGNNEQFF. Here the CDR3 DNA reads TGTGCCAGCAGCCCTCCTAGCGGGGGCAACAATGAGCAGTTCTTC.

The chain uses TRBV6-5 and TRBJ2-3; D may be TRBD1 (5 bases). V dropped 4 bases and J dropped 8 bases, with 7 bases sitting between them. In germline, CDR1 is MNHEY, CDR2 SVGAGI. The CDR3 length is 11 residues. The CDR3 nucleotides read TGTGCCAGCAGTTTAGGGGCTACGCAGTATTTT. Translated, it gives CASSLGATQYF.

The rearrangement joins TRBV6-5 to TRBJ1-2, with TRBD1 identical over 10 bases. J gave up 4 bases and V 5 bases, and 4 bases lay outside the gene matches. Germline V gene sequence: CDR1 MNHEY, CDR2 SVGAGI. The CDR3 is 14 residues long. The CDR3 coding sequence is TGTGCCAGCAGTAGGGGACAGGGGCTCTATGGCTACACCTTC. Translated: CASSRGQGLYGYTF.

This sequence joins TRBV9 and TRBJ1-2; D not certain. V dropped 3 bases and J dropped 8 bases, with 11 bases sitting between them. Germline CDR1 and CDR2: SGDLS and YYNGEE. This CDR3 has 12 residues. As DNA, the CDR3 is TGTGCCAGCAGCGGAGGCTCGGGAGGCTACACCTTC. Its translation is CASSGGSGGYTF.

The V and J genes are TRBV21-1 and TRBJ1-6. TRBV21-1 counts as a pseudogene. CDR3 length equals 17 residues. The CDR3 sequence is CSKGRGAAGSYNSPLHF. In DNA form, the CDR3 reads TGCTCGAAAGGGAGGGGGGCAGCGGGGTCCTATAATTCACCCCTCCACTTT.

The J gene is TRBJ2-1, the V gene TRBV6-1; 11 bases match TRBD2. Per germline, CDR1 MNHNS and CDR2 SASEGT. This CDR3 is built from 15 residues. V gave up 5 bases and J gave up 4 bases; unmatched junction bases: 4. The DNA of the CDR3 is TGTGCCAGCAGTCCTCTAGCGGGGGGTTACAATGAGCAGTTCTTC. It encodes CASSPLAGGYNEQFF.

The chain is built from TRBV9 and TRBJ2-1; D possibly corresponds to TRBD2 (6 bases). The V gene's germline CDR1 is SGDLS and CDR2 YYNGEE. This CDR3 is 15 amino acids long. Trimming removed 0 bases at V and 5 bases at J, with 12 bases between. CDR3 nucleotides: TGTGCCAGCAGCGTAGATCCGGGGGTAAACAATGAGCAGTTCTTC. As protein: CASSVDPGVNNEQFF.

The CDR3 region is CASSETSGLHNEQFF. In DNA form, the CDR3 reads TGTGCCAGCAGCGAGACTAGCGGCCTCCACAATGAGCAGTTCTTC. The chain uses TRBV9 and TRBJ2-1, with 9 bases identical to TRBD2. CDR3 length equals 15 residues. Per germline, CDR1 SGDLS and CDR2 YYNGEE. Trimming removed 3 bases from V and 5 bases from J; junction bases left unmatched: 6. The entire variable domain, with the rest obtained from reference TRBV9 and TRBJ2-1, is as follows: DSGVTQTPKHLITATGQRVTLRCSPRSGDLSVYWYQQSLDQGLQFLIQYYNGEERAKGNILERFSAQQFPDLHSELNLSSLELGDSALYFCASSETSGLHNEQFFGPGTRLTVL.

DNA of the CDR3: TGTGCCAGCAGCGTAGACAACTCCTACGAGCAGTACTTC. The encoded protein is CASSVDNSYEQYF. The chain links TRBV9 to TRBJ2-7; the D is unclear. The V end lost 0 bases, the J end lost 0 bases, and 4 bases lay between the germline ends. Germline V CDR1 and CDR2: SGDLS, YYNGEE. This CDR3 has 13 residues.

The chain employs TRBV6-1 and TRBJ1-2, with 7 bases lining up with TRBD1. Losses at the gene ends were 10 bases for V and 7 bases for J; bases not matched to a gene: 12. Germline CDR1 MNHNS, CDR2 SASEGT. The CDR3 runs to 13 residues. Here the CDR3 reads CATRPGQTLGYTF. CDR3 DNA: TGTGCCACTAGACCGGGACAGACTCTTGGCTACACCTTC.

The chain has TRBV27 and TRBJ2-4, with D uncertain. Germline V gene sequence: CDR1 MNHEY, CDR2 SMNVEV (reference sequence). V shed 0 bases and J shed 14 bases, with 8 bases lying between them. The CDR3 loop spans 11 amino acids. In DNA form, the CDR3 reads TGTGCCAGCAGTTTATCGGGCAGAAAGTACTTC. Amino acid sequence: CASSLSGRKYF.

The rearrangement links TRBV5-1 to TRBJ1-2; 7 positions agree with TRBD1. Trimming took 4 bases from V and 2 from J; bases not matched to a gene: 5. This CDR3 comprises 14 residues. Germline CDR1 and CDR2: SGHRS and YFSETQ. CDR3: CASSPGTVNYGYTF. DNA for the CDR3: TGCGCCAGCAGCCCAGGGACAGTCAACTATGGCTACACCTTC.

This clone came up a few times. J is TRBJ1-3 and V is TRBV2, with no clear D. Germline CDR1 is SNHLY and CDR2 is FYNNEI. Trimming pared 2 bases from V and 3 bases from J, leaving 2 bases between. The CDR3 loop spans 12 amino acids. CDR3 residues: CASSEYGNTIYF. The CDR3 nucleotides are TGTGCCAGCAGTGAATATGGAAACACCATATATTTT.

The table lists this clone with a count of one. The chain links TRBV7-8 to TRBJ2-5; 8 nucleotides line up with TRBD2. CDR1 and CDR2 from the germline V gene are SGHVS and FQNEAQ. The CDR3 has 16 amino acids. The J segment lost 4 bases and the V segment lost 1 base, leaving 8 bases of the junction unmatched. The DNA for the CDR3 is TGTGCCAGCAGCTTAGTCTTCGGGGGGGATGGAGAGACCCAGTACTTC. The encoded protein is CASSLVFGGDGETQYF.

The chain carries TRBV15 and TRBJ1-5; perhaps TRBD1 as D (6 bases). V lost 5 bases, J lost 9 bases, and 8 bases lay in between. The CDR3 has 11 amino acids. CDR1 and CDR2 (germline): LNHNV, YYDKDF (reference sequence). DNA of the CDR3: TGTGCCACCAGCGGGGGCGGGCCCCAGCATTTT. Translated, it gives CATSGGGPQHF.

This clone occurred once. The genes are TRBV4-1 and TRBJ2-2; tentative D call: TRBD2 (6 bases). In germline, CDR1 is MGHRA, CDR2 YSYEKL. Trimming removed 2 bases at V and 5 bases at J, with 15 bases between. The CDR3 is 16 amino acids. In DNA, the CDR3 is TGCGCCAGCAGCCAACATGACACCGCGGGGACCGGGGAGCTGTTTTTT. Amino acids: CASSQHDTAGTGELFF.